The 14 T cell receptor beta chains below come from one sample, sequenced in a study of cytomegalovirus exposure and HLA in healthy donors. Amplification used 60 Vbeta primers and 13 Jbeta primers. Only in-frame clones appear in the TCRdb table, and some are missing; sequencing was by immunoSEQ multiplex PCR. Counted here are tens of thousands of clones, over 55% occurring once; the ten biggest clones make up less than 35%. Sequencing was done on a sample of PBMCs. These receptors originate from a man aged 35 to 55 in good health and CMV-seropositive.

The chain has TRBV28 and TRBJ2-3; D ambiguous. The V end lost 5 bases, the J end lost 7 bases, and 16 bases lay between the germline ends. This CDR3 is 14 amino acids long. Germline V lookup: CDR1 MDHEN, CDR2 SYDVKM. Here the CDR3 reads CASSTPWAQYTQYF. In DNA form, the CDR3 reads TGTGCCAGCAGTACACCCTGGGCTCAATATACGCAGTATTTT.

CDR3 region: CASSVDSYGREANVLTF. CDR3 DNA sequence: TGTGCCAGCAGCGTAGATTCCTACGGGAGGGAGGCCAACGTCCTGACTTTC. This sequence joins TRBV9 and TRBJ2-6; TRBD2 matches 8 bases. CDR1 and CDR2 from the germline V gene are SGDLS and YYNGEE. The CDR3 loop spans 17 amino acids. The V and J ends lost 0 bases and 6 bases, in that order; junction bases with no gene match: 8.

The rearrangement links TRBV5-1 to TRBJ1-6; TRBD1 matches at 7 bases. Germline assignment: CDR1 SGHRS and CDR2 YFSETQ. The CDR3 loop spans 16 amino acids. The V gene end was trimmed by 0 bases and the J gene end by 7 bases; junction bases not matched to a gene: 7. DNA of the CDR3: TGCGCCAGCAGCTTGGCCGGGGGACAGTTAAATTCACCCCTCCACTTT. Translation: CASSLAGGQLNSPLHF.

This clone was recorded a few times. The chain links TRBV5-4 to TRBJ1-5; 7 bases line up with TRBD1. Germline V gives CDR1 SGHNT, CDR2 YYREEE (reference sequence). CDR3 size: 17 residues. V was pared by 3 bases and J by 2 bases, with 11 bases of the junction left unmatched. CDR3 coding DNA: TGTGCCAGCAGCTGGACGACAGGGAGAGGTGGCAATCAGCCCCAGCATTTT. This gives the protein CASSWTTGRGGNQPQHF.

The chain couples TRBV5-5 to TRBJ1-2; TRBD1 is a possible D gene (5 bases). The CDR3 totals 13 residues. V was clipped by 0 bases and J by 9 bases, with 12 bases between them. Germline CDR1 SGHKS, CDR2 YYEKEE (reference sequence). The CDR3 spells CASSLVTQGSYTF. CDR3 bases: TGTGCCAGCAGCTTGGTCACGCAGGGTAGCTACACCTTC.

The chain joins TRBV19 to TRBJ2-3; the match to TRBD1 covers 8 bases. The CDR3 is 15 residues long. J gave up 4 bases and V 4 bases, and 7 bases lay outside the gene matches. Germline V gives CDR1 LNHDA, CDR2 SQIVND (reference sequence). CDR3 in amino acids: CASSTLDRVPDTQYF. CDR3 in DNA: TGTGCCAGTAGTACCCTGGACAGGGTCCCAGATACGCAGTATTTT.

This clone showed up just a few times. The chain is built from TRBV19 and TRBJ1-2, with D tentatively TRBD1 (6 bases). This CDR3 is 14 amino acids long. In germline, CDR1 is LNHDA, CDR2 SQIVND (reference sequence). The V end lost 8 bases, the J end lost 3 bases, and 16 bases lay between the germline ends. CDR3 loop: CASRGGPDHYGYTF. DNA for the CDR3: TGTGCCAGTCGGGGGGGCCCAGACCACTATGGCTACACCTTC.

This chain joins TRBV7-3 and TRBJ1-2; 7 bases are a match to TRBD1. In germline, CDR1 is SGHTA, CDR2 FQGTGA. This CDR3 has 15 residues. Trimming at V came to 5 bases and at J to 0 bases, leaving 6 bases not matched to a gene. The CDR3 region is CASSPGTVANYGYTF. The CDR3 bases are TGTGCCAGCAGCCCCGGGACAGTAGCTAACTATGGCTACACCTTC.

This clone was seen a handful of times. V usage is TRBV7-9 and J usage is TRBJ2-3, with 10 nucleotides matching TRBD2. Looked up from germline, CDR1 is SEHNR and CDR2 is FQNEAQ (reference sequence). The junction had 0 bases not matched to a gene; V was cut back by 2 bases and J by 1 base. The CDR3 length is 15 residues. In nucleotides, the CDR3 is TGTGCCAGCAGCTTAACTAGCGGGGGCACAGATACGCAGTATTTT. Translated, it gives CASSLTSGGTDTQYF.

The chain is built from TRBV7-9 and TRBJ1-4; no clear D. The CDR3 runs to 13 residues. Germline V gene lookup returns CDR1 SEHNR and CDR2 FQNEAQ (reference sequence). Between the trimmed V and J ends, which lost 0 bases and 4 bases, there was a span of 3 bases. DNA for the CDR3: TGTGCCAGCAGCTTAGCCCTTAATGAAAAACTGTTTTTT. Translating it yields CASSLALNEKLFF.

V gene TRBV19 combines with J gene TRBJ1-5, with D possibly being TRBD1 (6 bases). Looked up from germline, CDR1 is LNHDA and CDR2 is SQIVND (reference sequence). V was trimmed by 5 bases and J by 3 bases, leaving 11 bases between them. The CDR3 contains 14 residues. CDR3 amino acids: CASSVTGSNQPQHF. The CDR3 nucleotides are TGTGCCAGTAGTGTCACAGGGTCCAATCAGCCCCAGCATTTT. Based on the CDR3 plus reference TRBV19 and TRBJ1-5, the full variable domain is DGGITQSPKYLFRKEGQNVTLSCEQNLNHDAMYWYRQDPGQGLRLIYYSQIVNDFQKGDIAEGYSVSREKKESFPLTVTSAQKNPTAFYLCASSVTGSNQPQHFGDGTRLSIL.

This clone was found once. The rearrangement links TRBV7-7 to TRBJ2-1; 8 bases fit TRBD2. V gave up 5 bases and J gave up 8 bases; unmatched junction bases: 14. The CDR3 is 16 residues long. Germline V gene sequence: CDR1 SSHAT, CDR2 FNYEAQ (reference sequence). In DNA form, the CDR3 reads TGTGCCAGCAGCCCCGGACCCGTAGCGGGGTCGGATGAGCAGTTCTTC. It is translated as CASSPGPVAGSDEQFF.

The chain carries TRBV5-1 and TRBJ1-4; the D is unclear. Germline V gene sequence: CDR1 SGHRS, CDR2 YFSETQ. The V gene lost 4 bases and the J gene lost 7 bases, with 17 bases spanning the gap. The CDR3 totals 15 residues. The CDR3 coding sequence is TGCGCCAGCAGCGCCAGGTCTTCTGGAACTGAAAAACTGTTTTTT. This gives the protein CASSARSSGTEKLFF.

This clone was seen a few times. The CDR3 loop reads CASSDTTGAISYGYTF. In DNA form, the CDR3 reads TGTGCCAGCAGTGATACAACAGGGGCCATTTCGTACGGCTACACCTTC. The V call is TRBV2, the J call TRBJ1-2; 7 bases agree with TRBD1. The CDR3 is 16 residues long. The V and J ends lost 3 bases and 8 bases, in that order; junction bases with no gene match: 15. CDR1 and CDR2 from the germline V gene are SNHLY and FYNNEI.